This is a list of T cell receptor beta chains from one sample in a study of T cell repertoires in cytomegalovirus infection. MiXCR was run by TCRdb on the reads, yielding one entry per CDR3 protein. Of hundreds of thousands of distinct CDR3 sequences listed, approximately 30% are singletons. Input material: PBMCs. These receptors were collected from a human donor in good health (CMV status not recorded). Some clones in this sample may be carry-over from other donors' samples. CDR3s include the opening cysteine and the closing phenylalanine or tryptophan. The D gene is left open where the match is weak. The size entry is marked missing in some rows and otherwise reads once, few, many or a size class.

DNA: TGTGCCAGCAGTACAGACAGGGGAAAAAACGAGCAGTACTTC; CDR3: CASSTDRGKNEQYF; size: -; D: TRBD1; J: TRBJ2-7; V: TRBV6-5
DNA: TGCAGCGTCGCACTCTTTAAGGGTCCGCGTGTAAGAAGTGGCTACACCTTC; CDR3: CSVALFKGPRVRSGYTF; size: -; D: -; J: TRBJ1-2; V: TRBV29-1
DNA: TGTGCCAGCAGCTTGTCAGGGTTGTACAATGAGCAGTTCTTC; CDR3: CASSLSGLYNEQFF; size: -; D: -; J: TRBJ2-1; V: TRBV11-2
DNA: TGTGCCAGCAGCTCTACAGGGGCCCTGCGAGCTTTCTTT; CDR3: CASSSTGALRAFF; size: many; D: TRBD1; J: TRBJ1-1; V: TRBV7-2
DNA: TGTGCCAGCAGTTCCCGAGGGGCGGTTGGACAGCCCCAGCATTTT; CDR3: CASSSRGAVGQPQHF; size: -; D: -; J: TRBJ1-5; V: TRBV28
DNA: TGCGCCAGCAGCCAAGCATTGGGCAGGGGTAACACTGAAGCTTTCTTT; CDR3: CASSQALGRGNTEAFF; size: few; D: -; J: TRBJ1-1; V: TRBV4-3
DNA: TGTGCCAGCAGCTTAATACCATCCGGGGGATTAGAACCAAACACTGAAGCTTTCTTT; CDR3: CASSLIPSGGLEPNTEAFF; size: many; D: -; J: TRBJ1-1; V: TRBV7-6
DNA: TGCAGCGTTGAAGATCCAGTCGCCTACGAGCAGTACTTC; CDR3: CSVEDPVAYEQYF; size: -; D: -; J: TRBJ2-7; V: TRBV29-1
DNA: TGCGCCAGCAGCACAAGGACTAGCGGGGCGAACACCGGGGAGCTGTTTTTT; CDR3: CASSTRTSGANTGELFF; size: -; D: TRBD2; J: TRBJ2-2; V: TRBV5-1
DNA: TGCAGTGCTGCTGGACAGGGACTCTCCTACGAGCAGTACTTC; CDR3: CSAAGQGLSYEQYF; size: few; D: TRBD1; J: TRBJ2-7; V: TRBV20-1
DNA: TGTGCCAGCACTAAACCGGGTCTCGGGTGGACTGGGGCCAACGTCCTGACTTTC; CDR3: CASTKPGLGWTGANVLTF; size: -; D: -; J: TRBJ2-6; V: TRBV6-1
DNA: TGTGCCAGTAGTATCCATATCATCAGGGGTAATGAGCAGTTCTTC; CDR3: CASSIHIIRGNEQFF; size: -; D: -; J: TRBJ2-1; V: TRBV19
DNA: TGTGCCAGTAGTATTGCGGTGCATAGCAATCAGCCCCAGCATTTT; CDR3: CASSIAVHSNQPQHF; size: few; D: -; J: TRBJ1-5; V: TRBV19
DNA: TGTGCCAGCAGCTTACAGGCCCCCGAGAGATATGGCTACACCTTC; CDR3: CASSLQAPERYGYTF; size: few; D: -; J: TRBJ1-2; V: TRBV5-4
DNA: TGTGCCAGCAGCTTTTACACAGATACGCAGTATTTT; CDR3: CASSFYTDTQYF; size: many; D: -; J: TRBJ2-3; V: TRBV7-2
DNA: TGTGCCAGCCGGTTTTTGGGAAATTCACCCCTCCACTTT; CDR3: CASRFLGNSPLHF; size: -; D: -; J: TRBJ1-6; V: TRBV2
DNA: TGTGCCAGCAGCAAAGAGACGGGACAGCCCTACAATGAGCAGTTCTTC; CDR3: CASSKETGQPYNEQFF; size: few; D: TRBD1; J: TRBJ2-1; V: TRBV5-6
DNA: TGTGCCAGTAGGTTATCGAAGAACACTGAAGCTTTCTTT; CDR3: CASRLSKNTEAFF; size: -; D: -; J: TRBJ1-1; V: TRBV19
DNA: TGTGCCAGCAGTGTAGGGACAGGGGGCGCAGTAGACTATGGCTACACCTTC; CDR3: CASSVGTGGAVDYGYTF; size: -; D: TRBD1; J: TRBJ1-2; V: TRBV2
DNA: TGTGCCAGTAGTATATCCGGGGAAGACATTCAGTACTTC; CDR3: CASSISGEDIQYF; size: -; D: -; J: TRBJ2-4; V: TRBV19
DNA: TGTGCCAGCAGCGGGGAACGGGACACCGGGGAGCTGTTTTTT; CDR3: CASSGERDTGELFF; size: few; D: -; J: TRBJ2-2; V: TRBV7-9
DNA: TGTGCCAGCGCCGGGACAGGGGATAATGAGCAGTTCTTC; CDR3: CASAGTGDNEQFF; size: few; D: TRBD1; J: TRBJ2-1; V: TRBV6-2/TRBV6-3
DNA: TGCGCCAGCAGCAAGGGACTAGCGGGGGGAAGTGAGCAGTTCTTC; CDR3: CASSKGLAGGSEQFF; size: -; D: TRBD2; J: TRBJ2-1; V: TRBV5-1
DNA: TGTGCCACCAGCAGAGATGCCAGGAGCTCCTACAATGAGCAGTTCTTC; CDR3: CATSRDARSSYNEQFF; size: few; D: -; J: TRBJ2-1; V: TRBV15
DNA: TGCGCCAGCAGTTCCTCGGATAGTGAAGTCTTCAATGAGCAGTTCTTC; CDR3: CASSSSDSEVFNEQFF; size: many; D: -; J: TRBJ2-1; V: TRBV4-1
DNA: TGTGCCAGCAGCTTAGTAAGCGGGGGCTCGGAGCAGTACTTC; CDR3: CASSLVSGGSEQYF; size: -; D: TRBD2; J: TRBJ2-7; V: TRBV11-2
DNA: TGTGCCAGCAGCCCAAACAGGCTCACAGATACGCAGTATTTT; CDR3: CASSPNRLTDTQYF; size: -; D: -; J: TRBJ2-3; V: TRBV7-9
DNA: TGTGCCAGCAGCCCAGGAGATAGCAATCAGCCCCAGCATTTT; CDR3: CASSPGDSNQPQHF; size: -; D: -; J: TRBJ1-5; V: TRBV3-1
DNA: TGTGCCAGCAGCTTAGGGGACAGCCCTAATCAGCCCCAGCATTTT; CDR3: CASSLGDSPNQPQHF; size: many; D: TRBD1; J: TRBJ1-5; V: TRBV7-2
DNA: TGCGCCAGCAGACAAGCGGGGGGCTTGAATGAGCAGTTCTTC; CDR3: CASRQAGGLNEQFF; size: -; D: TRBD2; J: TRBJ2-1; V: TRBV4-1
DNA: TGTGCCAGCAGCCCGAACATTTATCAGCCCCAGCATTTT; CDR3: CASSPNIYQPQHF; size: -; D: -; J: TRBJ1-5; V: TRBV7-6
DNA: TGTGCCAGCAGCCCCTCTGGGCAGGGCCGTCCAGGAGAGACCCAGTACTTC; CDR3: CASSPSGQGRPGETQYF; size: few; D: -; J: TRBJ2-5; V: TRBV11-2
DNA: TGTGCCAGCAGTTTTCAGGGGGCGGGGGTGGGGAATCAGCCCCAGCATTTT; CDR3: CASSFQGAGVGNQPQHF; size: -; D: TRBD1; J: TRBJ1-5; V: TRBV12-3/TRBV12-4
DNA: TGTGCCAGCAGAGACTTCGGGGAGCTGTTTTTT; CDR3: CASRDFGELFF; size: few; D: -; J: TRBJ2-2; V: TRBV6-2/TRBV6-3
DNA: TGTGCCAGCAGCTCGCGACAGGGGCGGAACACCGGGGAGCTGTTTTTT; CDR3: CASSSRQGRNTGELFF; size: -; D: TRBD1; J: TRBJ2-2; V: TRBV7-6
DNA: TGTGTCAGCAGCTTGGTTTCCTCCTACAATGAGCAGTTCTTC; CDR3: CVSSLVSSYNEQFF; size: -; D: -; J: TRBJ2-1; V: TRBV5-4
DNA: TGTGCCAGCAGCCCAGGACAGGACCAGCCCCAGCATTTT; CDR3: CASSPGQDQPQHF; size: many; D: TRBD1; J: TRBJ1-5; V: TRBV7-9
DNA: TGTGCCAGCACTCCTGGTGGGGCGCCAGAGACCCAGTACTTC; CDR3: CASTPGGAPETQYF; size: few; D: -; J: TRBJ2-5; V: TRBV6-2/TRBV6-3
DNA: TGCGCCAGCAGCCTGGGACTAGCGGTCCACGAGCAGTACTTC; CDR3: CASSLGLAVHEQYF; size: few; D: TRBD2; J: TRBJ2-7; V: TRBV4-1
DNA: TGTGCCAGCAGCGGAAGGAAATACACTGAAGCTTTCTTT; CDR3: CASSGRKYTEAFF; size: -; D: -; J: TRBJ1-1; V: TRBV25-1
DNA: TGTGCCAGCAGCAAGACTAGCGGGGGATACAATGAGCAGTTCTTC; CDR3: CASSKTSGGYNEQFF; size: many; D: TRBD2; J: TRBJ2-1; V: TRBV7-3
DNA: TGTGCCAGCTCACCACCGGAGGGGAAGGATACGCAGTATTTT; CDR3: CASSPPEGKDTQYF; size: -; D: -; J: TRBJ2-3; V: TRBV18
DNA: TGTGCCAGCAGGGGGACAGCTAGCTACGAGCAGTACTTC; CDR3: CASRGTASYEQYF; size: -; D: TRBD1; J: TRBJ2-7; V: TRBV6-2/TRBV6-3
DNA: TGTGCCAGCAGCCCCTACACCGGGGCCGGCTACGAGCAGTACTTC; CDR3: CASSPYTGAGYEQYF; size: few; D: -; J: TRBJ2-7; V: TRBV7-6
DNA: TGCGCCAGCAGCCAAGATCGGGCCCTTGAAAAACTGTTTTTT; CDR3: CASSQDRALEKLFF; size: few; D: -; J: TRBJ1-4; V: TRBV4-1